A selection of T cell receptor beta chains follows, all from one sample in a study of T cells after yellow fever vaccination. One entry per CDR3 protein, called by TCRdb with MiXCR from the 5' RACE reads. Here the sample spans about 69,000 distinct CDR3 sequences, roughly 6% being singletons. The input for sequencing was CD4+ T cells sorted from PBMCs, taken more than 13 days after the first yellow fever vaccination. These TCRs come from a man aged 18 to 30 who received the YFV17D yellow fever vaccine. Each CDR3 is given with its conserved first and last residue. The D gene is left open where the match is weak. Not every row has a clone size; where given, it reads once, few, many or a size class.

size: NA
length: 14
D: NA
J: TRBJ1-3
V: TRBV11-2
DNA: TGTGCCAGCAGCTTACAAAGCTCTGGGAACACCATGTATTTT
CDR3: CASSLQSSGNTMYF

size: many
length: 13
D: TRBD2
J: TRBJ2-7
V: TRBV29-1
DNA: TGCAGCGTCGCGACTAGCGGGGGGGCGGAACAGTACTTC
CDR3: CSVATSGGAEQYF

size: many
length: 17
D: NA
J: TRBJ2-3
V: TRBV16
DNA: TGTGCCAGCAGCCAATTACAAGCGGGCGGCAGCACAGATACGCAGTATTTT
CDR3: CASSQLQAGGSTDTQYF

size: many
length: 15
D: NA
J: TRBJ1-1
V: TRBV5-1
DNA: TGCGCCAGCAGCTTGGTCCAGGGAAAGGAGGCTGAAGCTTTCTTT
CDR3: CASSLVQGKEAEAFF

size: many
length: 17
D: TRBD1
J: TRBJ1-2
V: TRBV28
DNA: TGTGCCAGCAGTTTTTCCAGACAGGGGCCAACTAACTATGGCTACACCTTC
CDR3: CASSFSRQGPTNYGYTF

size: few
length: 15
D: NA
J: TRBJ1-2
V: TRBV2
DNA: TGTGCCAGCAACCAGGAGGGAGAGGCTAACTATGGCTACACCTTC
CDR3: CASNQEGEANYGYTF

size: NA
length: 15
D: NA
J: TRBJ2-1
V: TRBV7-3
DNA: TGTGCCAGCAGCCTTAGGGGGGGGGGATACAATGAGCAGTTCTTC
CDR3: CASSLRGGGYNEQFF

size: NA
length: 15
D: NA
J: TRBJ2-6
V: TRBV5-1
DNA: TGCGCCAGCAGCCCTTCAGACTCTGGGACCAACGTCCTGACTTTC
CDR3: CASSPSDSGTNVLTF

size: many
length: 15
D: NA
J: TRBJ2-1
V: TRBV6-2/TRBV6-3
DNA: TGTGCCAGCAGTTTTGCAAGACTCTCCTACAATGAGCAGTTCTTC
CDR3: CASSFARLSYNEQFF

size: many
length: 15
D: NA
J: TRBJ2-2
V: TRBV7-2
DNA: TGTGCCAGCAGCCCGACGGGGGGCTGGGCCGGGGAGCTGTTTTTT
CDR3: CASSPTGGWAGELFF

size: many
length: 15
D: NA
J: TRBJ2-1
V: TRBV27
DNA: TGTGCCAGCAGTTCACAGGGTCCCTCCTACAATGAGCAGTTCTTC
CDR3: CASSSQGPSYNEQFF

size: many
length: 15
D: TRBD1
J: TRBJ1-5
V: TRBV28
DNA: TGTGCCAGCAGCTCGGGACAGGGAAATCATCAGCCCCAGCATTTT
CDR3: CASSSGQGNHQPQHF

size: many
length: 14
D: NA
J: TRBJ2-5
V: TRBV5-4
DNA: TGTGCCAGCAGCTTGGGATTAGCGGCAGAGACCCAGTACTTC
CDR3: CASSLGLAAETQYF

size: many
length: 13
D: NA
J: TRBJ2-2
V: TRBV5-1
DNA: TGCGCCAGCAGCCTGTTGAGCACCGGGGAGCTGTTTTTT
CDR3: CASSLLSTGELFF

size: many
length: 13
D: NA
J: TRBJ2-5
V: TRBV2
DNA: TGTGCCAGCAGCTCCGGGATGAAAGAGACCCAGTACTTC
CDR3: CASSSGMKETQYF

size: many
length: 16
D: NA
J: TRBJ1-3
V: TRBV4-3
DNA: TGCGCCAGCAGCCAAGACGCCACCTCCTCTGGAAACACCATATATTTT
CDR3: CASSQDATSSGNTIYF

size: many
length: 16
D: TRBD1
J: TRBJ1-1
V: TRBV5-1
DNA: TGCGCCAGCAGCCCCAGGGGGTGGGGGCGCGGCACTGAAGCTTTCTTT
CDR3: CASSPRGWGRGTEAFF

size: many
length: 18
D: TRBD2
J: TRBJ2-1
V: TRBV4-2
DNA: TGTGCCAGCAGCCAAGAGGGTCTAGCGGGGGGGCCGAACAATGAGCAGTTCTTC
CDR3: CASSQEGLAGGPNNEQFF

size: many
length: 16
D: TRBD1
J: TRBJ2-3
V: TRBV4-1
DNA: TGCGCCAGCAGCCGGCAACAGGGGGCGCGGACAGATACGCAGTATTTT
CDR3: CASSRQQGARTDTQYF

size: many
length: 13
D: NA
J: TRBJ1-2
V: TRBV2
DNA: TGTGCCAGCAGGGGAGACGGGTACTATGGCTACACCTTC
CDR3: CASRGDGYYGYTF

size: many
length: 15
D: NA
J: TRBJ2-3
V: TRBV6-2/TRBV6-3
DNA: TGTGCCAGCAGTTACTCCGAGACCGACACAGATACGCAGTATTTT
CDR3: CASSYSETDTDTQYF

size: many
length: 15
D: TRBD1
J: TRBJ2-5
V: TRBV7-2
DNA: TGTGCCAGCAGCTTCCGAAGGGGGCGCGGAGAGACCCAGTACTTC
CDR3: CASSFRRGRGETQYF

size: few
length: 15
D: NA
J: TRBJ1-5
V: TRBV7-2
DNA: TGTGCCAGCAGCCCGGCGCGTTGGGGCAATCAGCCCCAGCATTTT
CDR3: CASSPARWGNQPQHF

size: many
length: 15
D: TRBD1
J: TRBJ1-1
V: TRBV7-2
DNA: TGTGCCAGCAGCGGACAGGGGGTCATGAACACTGAAGCTTTCTTT
CDR3: CASSGQGVMNTEAFF

size: many
length: 11
D: NA
J: TRBJ1-1
V: TRBV19
DNA: TGTGCCAGTAGAAAGAACACTGAAGCTTTCTTT
CDR3: CASRKNTEAFF

size: many
length: 16
D: NA
J: TRBJ1-3
V: TRBV7-6
DNA: TGTGCCAGCAGCCCCGTTTCAGTGTCCTCTGGAAACACCATATATTTT
CDR3: CASSPVSVSSGNTIYF

size: many
length: 14
D: NA
J: TRBJ1-4
V: TRBV5-5
DNA: TGTGCCTCGAGGGGTGGGGCAACTAATGAAAAACTGTTTTTT
CDR3: CASRGGATNEKLFF

size: many
length: 18
D: TRBD2
J: TRBJ2-1
V: TRBV7-3
DNA: TGTGCCAGCAGCCCCGGGACTAGCGGGGTGAGCTCCTACAATGAGCAGTTCTTC
CDR3: CASSPGTSGVSSYNEQFF

size: many
length: 17
D: TRBD1
J: TRBJ2-2
V: TRBV5-5
DNA: TGTGCCAGCAGCTTGGGTTCTGGGACAGGGAACACCGGGGAGCTGTTTTTT
CDR3: CASSLGSGTGNTGELFF

size: many
length: 14
D: TRBD2
J: TRBJ2-5
V: TRBV7-2
DNA: TGTGCCAGCAGCTCCGGACTAGCGGAAGAGACCCAGTACTTC
CDR3: CASSSGLAEETQYF

size: many
length: 15
D: TRBD2
J: TRBJ2-5
V: TRBV20-1
DNA: TGCAGTGCTATCTCGACTAGCGGGGCGCAAGAGACCCAGTACTTC
CDR3: CSAISTSGAQETQYF

size: many
length: 14
D: NA
J: TRBJ1-1
V: TRBV7-2
DNA: TGTGCCAGCAGCTTAGCGAGCAGATCCACTGAAGCTTTCTTT
CDR3: CASSLASRSTEAFF

size: many
length: 15
D: NA
J: TRBJ1-6
V: TRBV7-2
DNA: TGTGCCAGCAGCTTTTTGGGCAGGAATAATTCACCCCTCCACTTT
CDR3: CASSFLGRNNSPLHF

size: medium-sized
length: 11
D: NA
J: TRBJ2-3
V: TRBV20-1
DNA: TGCAGTGCCCGCAGGACAGATACGCAGTATTTT
CDR3: CSARRTDTQYF

size: many
length: 13
D: NA
J: TRBJ2-1
V: TRBV7-8
DNA: TGTGCCAGCAGCTTAGGATCCCCTCGGGGGCAGTTCTTC
CDR3: CASSLGSPRGQFF

size: many
length: 14
D: TRBD2
J: TRBJ2-5
V: TRBV5-6
DNA: TGTGCCAGCAAGATCGGGACTACACAAGAGACCCAGTACTTC
CDR3: CASKIGTTQETQYF

size: many
length: 15
D: NA
J: TRBJ1-1
V: TRBV5-1
DNA: TGCGCCAGCATTGGGGGCGACAGCATGAACACTGAAGCTTTCTTT
CDR3: CASIGGDSMNTEAFF

size: NA
length: 17
D: NA
J: TRBJ2-1
V: TRBV5-1
DNA: TGCGCCAGCAGCCCAATCACAGGGAGTAGCTCCTACAATGAGCAGTTCTTC
CDR3: CASSPITGSSSYNEQFF

size: many
length: 15
D: NA
J: TRBJ2-3
V: TRBV11-3
DNA: TGTGCCAGCAGCTTAGGCGGCAGGGTGGCAGATACGCAGTATTTT
CDR3: CASSLGGRVADTQYF

size: many
length: 15
D: NA
J: TRBJ2-1
V: TRBV5-1
DNA: TGCGCCAGCAGCTTGGCAGCGGACTCCTACAATGAGCAGTTCTTC
CDR3: CASSLAADSYNEQFF

size: many
length: 15
D: TRBD2
J: TRBJ2-3
V: TRBV7-9
DNA: TGTGCCAGCAGCCCTAGGACTAGCGGCACAGATACGCAGTATTTT
CDR3: CASSPRTSGTDTQYF

size: few
length: 14
D: NA
J: TRBJ2-7
V: TRBV5-6
DNA: TGTGCCAGCAGCTCCAGGGCCGCTGTCTACGAGCAGTACTTC
CDR3: CASSSRAAVYEQYF

size: many
length: 13
D: TRBD1
J: TRBJ2-5
V: TRBV12-3/TRBV12-4
DNA: TGTGCCAGCAGGGACAGGGTCCAAGAGACCCAGTACTTC
CDR3: CASRDRVQETQYF

size: many
length: 12
D: NA
J: TRBJ2-5
V: TRBV15
DNA: TGTGCCACCAGCACTGGTACGGAGACCCAGTACTTC
CDR3: CATSTGTETQYF

size: many
length: 14
D: TRBD1
J: TRBJ1-6
V: TRBV5-1
DNA: TGCGCCAGCAGCTCGGGACAGGTCCTAGGACCCCTCCACTTT
CDR3: CASSSGQVLGPLHF

size: many
length: 16
D: NA
J: TRBJ1-1
V: TRBV18
DNA: TGTGCCAGCTCACCACCGAACGCTCAAATGAACACTGAAGCTTTCTTT
CDR3: CASSPPNAQMNTEAFF

size: many
length: 13
D: NA
J: TRBJ1-1
V: TRBV20-1
DNA: TGCAGTGTCCCCCGGCCAGGGGAGGCTGAAGCTTTCTTT
CDR3: CSVPRPGEAEAFF

size: many
length: 14
D: TRBD1
J: TRBJ1-2
V: TRBV20-1
DNA: TGCAGTGCTATCGTTGGGACAGGGGGCATCGGCTACACCTTC
CDR3: CSAIVGTGGIGYTF

size: many
length: 13
D: NA
J: TRBJ1-1
V: TRBV12-3/TRBV12-4
DNA: TGTGCCAGCAGTTTTCCGGGGAACACTGAAGCTTTCTTT
CDR3: CASSFPGNTEAFF

size: many
length: 15
D: NA
J: TRBJ1-4
V: TRBV12-3/TRBV12-4
DNA: TGTGCCAGCAGGAGTCGGGGGAGGGCTAATGAAAAACTGTTTTTT
CDR3: CASRSRGRANEKLFF

size: many
length: 15
D: TRBD2
J: TRBJ2-7
V: TRBV12-3/TRBV12-4
DNA: TGTGCCAGCAGCCCCTCGCGGGGGGTGTCCTACGAGCAGTACTTC
CDR3: CASSPSRGVSYEQYF

size: NA
length: 14
D: TRBD1
J: TRBJ2-2
V: TRBV13
DNA: TGTGCCAGCACCCCGGGACAGGACACCGGGGAGCTGTTTTTT
CDR3: CASTPGQDTGELFF

size: NA
length: 14
D: TRBD2
J: TRBJ2-2
V: TRBV2
DNA: TGTGCCAGCAATTTTCTAGCGGGGACCGGGGAGCTGTTTTTT
CDR3: CASNFLAGTGELFF

size: few
length: 15
D: TRBD1
J: TRBJ1-5
V: TRBV3-1
DNA: TGTGCCAGCAGCCATGGGGACAGACCGTATCAGCCCCAGCATTTT
CDR3: CASSHGDRPYQPQHF

size: many
length: 16
D: NA
J: TRBJ2-1
V: TRBV6-5
DNA: TGTGCCAGCAGCCGCGCTGTTCCTTTGGGGCATTACGAGCAGTTCTTC
CDR3: CASSRAVPLGHYEQFF

size: many
length: 15
D: TRBD1
J: TRBJ1-4
V: TRBV7-2
DNA: TGTGCCAGCAGCGCCTACAGGGGTACGAATGAAAAACTGTTTTTT
CDR3: CASSAYRGTNEKLFF

size: few
length: 15
D: TRBD1
J: TRBJ1-5
V: TRBV10-3
DNA: TGTGCCATCAGTGCGCGGGGACAGAGCAATCAGCCCCAGCATTTT
CDR3: CAISARGQSNQPQHF

size: few
length: 18
D: TRBD2
J: TRBJ2-1
V: TRBV9
DNA: TGTGCCAGCAGCGTTCGACTAGCGGGGTTAAGCTCCTACAATGAGCAGTTCTTC
CDR3: CASSVRLAGLSSYNEQFF

size: many
length: 21
D: TRBD2
J: TRBJ2-3
V: TRBV20-1
DNA: TGCAGTGCTAGAGGCGTTTTGGGCAAAGGACGGGGGGTGGGGCGGACAGATACGCAGTATTTT
CDR3: CSARGVLGKGRGVGRTDTQYF

size: many
length: 15
D: TRBD2
J: TRBJ2-3
V: TRBV7-2
DNA: TGTGCCAGCAGTTATTTCGTAGCGGGGGGAGATACGCAGTATTTT
CDR3: CASSYFVAGGDTQYF